The 8 T cell receptor beta chains below come from one sample, sequenced in a study of identifying expanded T cells in peripheral blood. Assay: immunoSEQ multiplex PCR; the TCRdb copy retains only in-frame clones and omits some. Of roughly 100,000 clones listed, 88% are singletons. The sequenced sample was blood. The source is a person between 18 and 69 years old in good health.

This CDR3 reads CASSLLDSPYNEQFF. CDR3 in DNA: TGCGCCAGCAGCTTGCTGGACAGCCCCTACAATGAGCAGTTCTTC. The rearrangement uses TRBV5-1 and TRBJ2-1, with TRBD1 as a possible D gene (6 bases). V was pared by 1 base and J by 2 bases, with 10 bases between. The length of the CDR3 is 15 residues. Germline-derived CDR1 and CDR2 are SGHRS and YFSETQ.

This clone was seen a handful of times. The V and J genes are TRBV5-6 and TRBJ2-4; no definite D call. Germline V gene data show CDR1 as SGHDT and CDR2 as YYEEEE. The CDR3 covers 14 residues. Trimming left V 5 bases short and J 0 bases short, with 9 bases between. CDR3 amino acids: CASSPKGAKNIQYF. Written as DNA, the CDR3 is TGTGCCAGCAGTCCGAAGGGAGCCAAAAACATTCAGTACTTC.

The chain has TRBV28 and TRBJ2-5, with D hard to call. Germline V lookup: CDR1 MDHEN, CDR2 SYDVKM. This CDR3 comprises 13 residues. Between the trimmed V and J ends, which lost 5 bases and 7 bases, there was a span of 14 bases. CDR3 in amino acids: CASSPPDSLTQYF. In nucleotides, the CDR3 is TGTGCCAGCAGTCCCCCAGATAGTTTGACCCAGTACTTC.

The rearrangement joins TRBV7-3 to TRBJ2-5; TRBD2 aligns across 7 bases. Germline V gene sequence: CDR1 SGHTA, CDR2 FQGTGA. The CDR3 contains 15 residues. V was clipped by 5 bases and J by 1 base; unmatched bases: 7. The CDR3: CASSPVGGSQETQYF. CDR3 DNA sequence: TGTGCCAGCAGCCCCGTGGGAGGGAGCCAAGAGACCCAGTACTTC.

The V and J genes are TRBV10-3 and TRBJ1-2; 8 bases fit TRBD1. Looked up from germline, CDR1 is ENHRY and CDR2 is SYGVKD. The CDR3 is made up of 19 amino acids. J was trimmed by 5 bases and V by 3 bases; bases with no gene match: 20. CDR3 nucleotides: TGTGCCATCAGTGACCCCGAACGAACCAGGACAGGGTCGAGGTATGGCTACACCTTC. Protein product: CAISDPERTRTGSRYGYTF.

The chain links TRBV18 to TRBJ2-7; TRBD1 is a possible D gene (6 bases). The CDR3 has 13 residues. CDR1 and CDR2 from the germline V gene are KGHSH and LQKENI. V was trimmed by 4 bases and J by 7 bases, leaving 14 bases between them. This CDR3 reads CASSLSQGDEQYF. For the CDR3, the DNA is TGTGCCAGCTCACTTTCACAGGGAGATGAGCAGTACTTC.

This clone showed up just a few times. The J gene is TRBJ1-1, the V gene TRBV6-1; D unresolved. The length of the CDR3 is 13 residues. Trimming removed 2 bases at V and 11 bases at J, with 15 bases between. In germline, CDR1 is MNHNS, CDR2 SASEGT. CDR3 sequence reads: CASSESGAGGAFF. In DNA, the CDR3 is TGTGCCAGCAGTGAATCGGGAGCGGGTGGCGCTTTCTTT.

The chain recombines TRBV5-6 with TRBJ2-3; D may correspond to TRBD1 or TRBD2 (6 bases each). The CDR3 spans 15 residues. V was cut by 6 bases and J by 2 bases, with 16 bases left in between. Per germline, CDR1 SGHDT and CDR2 YYEEEE. The chain's CDR3 is CASTLQGLNTDTQYF. As DNA, the CDR3 is TGTGCCAGCACCTTACAGGGACTCAACACAGATACGCAGTATTTT.